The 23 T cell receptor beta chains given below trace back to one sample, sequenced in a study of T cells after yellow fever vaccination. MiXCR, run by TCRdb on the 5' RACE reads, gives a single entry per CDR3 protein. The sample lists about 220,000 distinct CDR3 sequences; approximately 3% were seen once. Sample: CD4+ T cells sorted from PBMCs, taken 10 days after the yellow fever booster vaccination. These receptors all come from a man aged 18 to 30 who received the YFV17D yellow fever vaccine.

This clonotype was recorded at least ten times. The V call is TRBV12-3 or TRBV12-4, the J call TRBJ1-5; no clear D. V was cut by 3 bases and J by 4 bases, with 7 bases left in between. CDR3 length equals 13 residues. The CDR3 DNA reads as TGTGCCAGCAGTTTGATGGGGAATCAGCCCCAGCATTTT. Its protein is CASSLMGNQPQHF.

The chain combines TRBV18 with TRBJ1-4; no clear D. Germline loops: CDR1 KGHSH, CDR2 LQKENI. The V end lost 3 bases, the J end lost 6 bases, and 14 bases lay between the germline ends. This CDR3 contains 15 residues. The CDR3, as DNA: TGTGCCAGCTCACCCCGGGCCCCAGGAGATGAAAAACTGTTTTTT. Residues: CASSPRAPGDEKLFF.

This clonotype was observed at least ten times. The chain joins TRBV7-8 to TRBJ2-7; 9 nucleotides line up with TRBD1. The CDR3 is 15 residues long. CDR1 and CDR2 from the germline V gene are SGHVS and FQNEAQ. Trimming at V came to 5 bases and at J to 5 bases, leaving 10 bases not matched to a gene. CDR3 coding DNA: TGTGCCAGCAGCCCGCCGGGACAGGGCGTCCACGAGCAGTACTTC. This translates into CASSPPGQGVHEQYF. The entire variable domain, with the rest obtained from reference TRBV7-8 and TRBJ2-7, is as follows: GAGVSQSPRYKVAKRGQDVALRCDPISGHVSLFWYQQALGQGPEFLTYFQNEAQLDKSGLPSDRFFAERPEGSVSTLKIQRTQQEDSAVYLCASSPPGQGVHEQYFGPGTRLTVT.

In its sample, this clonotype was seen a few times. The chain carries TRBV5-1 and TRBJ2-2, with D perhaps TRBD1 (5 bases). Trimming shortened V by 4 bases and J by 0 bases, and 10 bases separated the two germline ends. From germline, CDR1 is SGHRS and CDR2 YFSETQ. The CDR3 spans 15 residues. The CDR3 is CASSMDTPNTGELFF. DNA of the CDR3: TGCGCCAGCAGCATGGACACACCGAACACCGGGGAGCTGTTTTTT. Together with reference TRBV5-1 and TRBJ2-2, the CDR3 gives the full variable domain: KAGVTQTPRYLIKTRGQQVTLSCSPISGHRSVSWYQQTPGQGLQFLFEYFSETQRNKGNFPGRFSGRQFSNSRSEMNVSTLELGDSALYLCASSMDTPNTGELFFGEGSRLTVL.

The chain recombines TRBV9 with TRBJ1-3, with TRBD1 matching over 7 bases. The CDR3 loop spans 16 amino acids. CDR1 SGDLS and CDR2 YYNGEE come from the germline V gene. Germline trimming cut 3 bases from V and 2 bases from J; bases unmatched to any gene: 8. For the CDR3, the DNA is TGTGCCAGCAGCGCCTTACAGGGGTTGGCTGGAAACACCATATATTTT. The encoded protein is CASSALQGLAGNTIYF.

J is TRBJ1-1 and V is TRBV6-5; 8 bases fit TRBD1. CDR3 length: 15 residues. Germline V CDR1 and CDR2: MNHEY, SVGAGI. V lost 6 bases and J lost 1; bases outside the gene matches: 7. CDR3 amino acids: CASSYDRGPNTEAFF. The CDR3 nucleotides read TGTGCCAGCAGCTACGACAGGGGTCCGAACACTGAAGCTTTCTTT.

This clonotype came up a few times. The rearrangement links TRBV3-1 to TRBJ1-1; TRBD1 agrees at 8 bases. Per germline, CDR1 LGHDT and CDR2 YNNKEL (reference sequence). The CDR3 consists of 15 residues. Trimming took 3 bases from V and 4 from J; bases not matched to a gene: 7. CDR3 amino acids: CASSHRPGQGTEAFF. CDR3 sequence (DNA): TGTGCCAGCAGCCATCGCCCAGGACAGGGCACTGAAGCTTTCTTT.

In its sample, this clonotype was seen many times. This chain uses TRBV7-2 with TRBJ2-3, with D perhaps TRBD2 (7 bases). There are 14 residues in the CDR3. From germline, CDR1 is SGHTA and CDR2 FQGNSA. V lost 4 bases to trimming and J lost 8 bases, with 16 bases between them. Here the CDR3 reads CASSSGGARGTQYF. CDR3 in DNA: TGTGCCAGCAGCTCTGGGGGGGCAAGGGGTACGCAGTATTTT.

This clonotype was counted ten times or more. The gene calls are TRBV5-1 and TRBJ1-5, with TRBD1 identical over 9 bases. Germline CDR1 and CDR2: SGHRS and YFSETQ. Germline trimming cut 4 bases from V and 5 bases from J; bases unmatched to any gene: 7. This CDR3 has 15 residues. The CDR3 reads CASSLDRGGDQPQHF. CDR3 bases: TGCGCCAGCAGCCTGGACAGGGGAGGCGATCAGCCCCAGCATTTT.

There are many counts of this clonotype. CDR3 amino acids: CASSKDSYEQYV. DNA for the CDR3: TGTGCCAGCAGCAAAGACTCCTACGAGCAGTACGTC. This chain uses TRBV7-2 with TRBJ2-7; D is unclear. Germline V gives CDR1 SGHTA, CDR2 FQGNSA. V lost 5 bases and J lost 0, with 5 bases in between. The CDR3 covers 12 residues.

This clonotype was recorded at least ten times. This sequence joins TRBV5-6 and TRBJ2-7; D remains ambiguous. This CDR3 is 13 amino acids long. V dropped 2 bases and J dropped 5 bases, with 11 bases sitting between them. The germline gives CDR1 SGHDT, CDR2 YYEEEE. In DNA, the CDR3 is TGTGCCAGCAGCTTTGGCTGGTTGCACGAGCAGTACGTC. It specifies CASSFGWLHEQYV.

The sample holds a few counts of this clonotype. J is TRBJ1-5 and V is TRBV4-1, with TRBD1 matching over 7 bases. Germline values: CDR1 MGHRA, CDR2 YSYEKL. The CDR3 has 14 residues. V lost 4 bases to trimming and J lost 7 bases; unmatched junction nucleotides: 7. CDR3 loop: CASSRTQGNQPQHF. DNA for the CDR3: TGCGCCAGCAGCCGCACACAGGGGAACCAGCCCCAGCATTTT.

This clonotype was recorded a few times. DNA of the CDR3: TGCGCCAGCAGCTTGGGAACGACATCACCCCTCCACTTT. Its protein product is CASSLGTTSPLHF. The V call is TRBV5-1, the J call TRBJ1-6; no definite D call. Germline V gene data show CDR1 as SGHRS and CDR2 as YFSETQ. CDR3 length: 13 residues. Between the trimmed V and J ends, which lost 0 bases and 10 bases, there was a span of 8 bases.

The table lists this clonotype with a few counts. The CDR3 coding sequence is TGTGCCAGCAGTTACTCGCCAGGGAGCAATCAGCCCCAGCATTTT. Protein: CASSYSPGSNQPQHF. The V and J genes are TRBV6-5 and TRBJ1-5; a possible D gene is TRBD1 (5 bases). Germline V gene sequence: CDR1 MNHEY, CDR2 SVGAGI. The CDR3 contains 15 residues. The V end was cut by 0 bases, the J end by 1 base, with 7 bases between.

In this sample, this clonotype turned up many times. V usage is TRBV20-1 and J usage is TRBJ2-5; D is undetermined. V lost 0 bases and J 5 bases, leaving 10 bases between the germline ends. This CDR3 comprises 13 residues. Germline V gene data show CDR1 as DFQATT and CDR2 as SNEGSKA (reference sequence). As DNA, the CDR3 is TGCAGTGCTAGAGATTCTCCGCCGGAGACCCAGTACTTC. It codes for CSARDSPPETQYF.

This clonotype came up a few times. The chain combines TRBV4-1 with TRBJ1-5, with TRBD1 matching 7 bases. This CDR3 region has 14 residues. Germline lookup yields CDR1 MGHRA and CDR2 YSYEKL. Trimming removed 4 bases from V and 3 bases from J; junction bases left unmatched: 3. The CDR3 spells CASSPQGYNQPQHF. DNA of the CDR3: TGCGCCAGCAGCCCACAGGGGTACAATCAGCCCCAGCATTTT.

This chain's CDR3 is CASSYTGAYEQYF. Written as DNA, the CDR3 is TGTGCCAGCAGTTATACAGGAGCCTACGAGCAGTACTTC. V is TRBV6-5 and J is TRBJ2-7, with D perhaps matching TRBD1 (5 bases). The CDR3 is 13 amino acids. Trimming shortened V by 3 bases and J by 2 bases, and 8 bases separated the two germline ends. CDR1 is MNHEY, CDR2 SVGAGI, per germline.

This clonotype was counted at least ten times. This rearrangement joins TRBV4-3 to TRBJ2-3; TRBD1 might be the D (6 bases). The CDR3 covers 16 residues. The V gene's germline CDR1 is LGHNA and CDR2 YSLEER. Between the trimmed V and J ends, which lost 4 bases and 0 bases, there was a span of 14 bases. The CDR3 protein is CASSRRQAVSTDTQYF. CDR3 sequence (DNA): TGCGCCAGCAGCCGCCGACAGGCGGTTAGCACAGATACGCAGTATTTT.

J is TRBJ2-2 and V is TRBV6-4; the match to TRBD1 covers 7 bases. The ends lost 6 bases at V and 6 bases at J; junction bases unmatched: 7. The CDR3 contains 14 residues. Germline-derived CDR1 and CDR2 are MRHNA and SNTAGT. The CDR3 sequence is CASSPFQGAGELFF. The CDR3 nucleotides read TGTGCCAGCAGCCCCTTTCAGGGGGCCGGGGAGCTGTTTTTT.

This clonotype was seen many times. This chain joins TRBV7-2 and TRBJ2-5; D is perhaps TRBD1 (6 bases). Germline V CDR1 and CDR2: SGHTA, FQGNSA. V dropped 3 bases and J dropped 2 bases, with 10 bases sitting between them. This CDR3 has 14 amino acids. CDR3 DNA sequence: TGTGCCAGCAGCTTTGGTGACAGGCAAGAGACCCAGTACTTC. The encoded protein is CASSFGDRQETQYF.

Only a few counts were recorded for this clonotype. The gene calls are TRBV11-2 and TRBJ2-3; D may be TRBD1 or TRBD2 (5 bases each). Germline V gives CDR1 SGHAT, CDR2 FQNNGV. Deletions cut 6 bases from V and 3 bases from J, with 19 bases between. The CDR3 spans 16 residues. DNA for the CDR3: TGTGCCAGCAGATTCGGGACCGCCGTTGGGACAGATACGCAGTATTTT. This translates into CASRFGTAVGTDTQYF. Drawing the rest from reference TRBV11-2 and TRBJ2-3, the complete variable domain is EAGVAQSPRYKIIEKRQSVAFWCNPISGHATLYWYQQILGQGPKLLIQFQNNGVVDDSQLPKDRFSAERLKGVDSTLKIQPAKLEDSAVYLCASRFGTAVGTDTQYFGPGTRLTVL.

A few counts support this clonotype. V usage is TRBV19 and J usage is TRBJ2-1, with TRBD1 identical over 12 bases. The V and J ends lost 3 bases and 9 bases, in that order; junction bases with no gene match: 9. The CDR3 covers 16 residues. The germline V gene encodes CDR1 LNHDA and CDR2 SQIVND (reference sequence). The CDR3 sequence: CASSIPPGTGGVEQFF. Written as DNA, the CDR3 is TGTGCCAGTAGTATCCCCCCCGGGACAGGGGGCGTTGAGCAGTTCTTC.

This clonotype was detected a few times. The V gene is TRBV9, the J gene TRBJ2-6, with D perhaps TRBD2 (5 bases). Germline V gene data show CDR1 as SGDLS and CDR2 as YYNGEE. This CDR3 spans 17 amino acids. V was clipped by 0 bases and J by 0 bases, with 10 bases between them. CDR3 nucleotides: TGTGCCAGCAGCGTAGATCCGGGGAGCTCTGGGGCCAACGTCCTGACTTTC. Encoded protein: CASSVDPGSSGANVLTF.